What follows are 2 T cell receptor beta chains derived from one specimen sequenced in a study of blood T cell repertoires in COVID-19. Sequencing was performed with immunoSEQ multiplex PCR; in TCRdb, only in-frame clones are kept and a portion is missing. This sample has over 250,000 clones; around 82% occur once, and the top ten carry roughly 10%. The sequenced sample was peripheral blood. These TCRs come from a woman between 45 and 65 years old who had recovered from COVID-19.

CDR3 in amino acids: CASSLAGTSGRPLSSYNEQFF. As DNA, the CDR3 is TGTGCCAGCAGCTTAGCCGGGACTAGCGGGAGGCCCCTGAGCTCCTACAATGAGCAGTTCTTC. The gene calls are TRBV7-2 and TRBJ2-1; the match to TRBD2 covers 15 bases. This CDR3 is 21 amino acids long. The germline V gene encodes CDR1 SGHTA and CDR2 FQGNSA. The V segment lost 0 bases and the J segment 0 bases; nucleotides outside the gene matches: 9. The variable domain in full, completed from reference TRBV7-2 and TRBJ2-1, reads GAGVSQSPSNKVTEKGKDVELRCDPISGHTALYWYRQSLGQGLEFLIYFQGNSAPDKSGLPSDRFSAERTGGSVSTLTIQRTQQEDSAVYLCASSLAGTSGRPLSSYNEQFFGPGTRLTVL.

In its sample, this clone was seen once. This rearrangement joins TRBV20-1 to TRBJ1-2; no reliable D call. There are 9 residues in the CDR3. Trimming removed 6 bases at V and 11 bases at J, with 10 bases between. From germline, CDR1 is DFQATT and CDR2 SNEGSKA (reference sequence). This CDR3 is CSAPYGYTF. The CDR3 DNA is TGCAGTGCCCCATACGGGTACACCTTC.